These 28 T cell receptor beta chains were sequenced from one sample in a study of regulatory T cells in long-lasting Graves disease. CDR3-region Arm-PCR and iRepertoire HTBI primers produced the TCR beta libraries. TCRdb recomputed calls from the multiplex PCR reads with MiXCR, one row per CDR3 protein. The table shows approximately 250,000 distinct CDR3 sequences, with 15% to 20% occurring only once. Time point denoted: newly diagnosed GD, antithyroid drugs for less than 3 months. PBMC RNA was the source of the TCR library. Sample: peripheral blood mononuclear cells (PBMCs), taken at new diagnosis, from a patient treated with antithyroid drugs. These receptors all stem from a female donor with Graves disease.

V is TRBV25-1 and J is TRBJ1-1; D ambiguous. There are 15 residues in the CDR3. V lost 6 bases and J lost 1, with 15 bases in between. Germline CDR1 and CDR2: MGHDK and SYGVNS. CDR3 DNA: TGTGCCAGCAGCCCCGAATGGCCATGGAACACTGAAGCTTTCTTT. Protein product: CASSPEWPWNTEAFF. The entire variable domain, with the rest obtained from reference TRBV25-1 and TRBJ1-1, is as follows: EADIYQTPRYLVIGTGKKITLECSQTMGHDKMYWYQQDPGMELHLIHYSYGVNSTEKGDLSSESTVSRIRTEHFPLTLESARPSHTSQYLCASSPEWPWNTEAFFGQGTRLTVV.

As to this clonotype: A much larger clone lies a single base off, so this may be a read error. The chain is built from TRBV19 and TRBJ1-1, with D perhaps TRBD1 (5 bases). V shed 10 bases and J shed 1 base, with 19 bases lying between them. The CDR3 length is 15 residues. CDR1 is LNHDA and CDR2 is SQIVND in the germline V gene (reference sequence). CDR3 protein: CAISLGGIPNTEAFF. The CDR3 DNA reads TGTGCCATTAGCCTCGGGGGGATACCGAACACTGAAGCTTTCTTT.

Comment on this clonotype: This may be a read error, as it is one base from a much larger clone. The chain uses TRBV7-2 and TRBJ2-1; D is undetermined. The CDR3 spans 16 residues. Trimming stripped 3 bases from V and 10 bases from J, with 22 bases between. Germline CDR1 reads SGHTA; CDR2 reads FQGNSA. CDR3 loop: CASSLAPFPTSYEQFF. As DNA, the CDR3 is TGTGCCAGCAGCTTGGCTCCATTCCCCACCTCCTACGAGCAGTTCTTC. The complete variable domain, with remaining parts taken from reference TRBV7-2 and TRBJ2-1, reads GAGVSQSPSNKVTEKGKDVELRCDPISGHTALYWYRQSLGQGLEFLIYFQGNSAPDKSGLPSDRFSAERTGGSVSTLTIQRTQQEDSAVYLCASSLAPFPTSYEQFFGPGTRLTVL.

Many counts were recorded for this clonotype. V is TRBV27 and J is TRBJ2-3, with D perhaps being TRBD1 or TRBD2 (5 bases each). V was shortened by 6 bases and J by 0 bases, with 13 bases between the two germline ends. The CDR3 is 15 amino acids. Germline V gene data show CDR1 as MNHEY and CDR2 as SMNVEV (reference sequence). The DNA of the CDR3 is TGTGCCAGCAGCCCCCTGGGGGTTAGCACAGATACGCAGTATTTT. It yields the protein CASSPLGVSTDTQYF.

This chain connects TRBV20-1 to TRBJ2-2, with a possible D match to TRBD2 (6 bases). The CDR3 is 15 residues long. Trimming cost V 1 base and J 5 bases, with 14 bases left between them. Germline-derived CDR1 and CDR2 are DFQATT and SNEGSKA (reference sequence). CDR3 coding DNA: TGCAGTGCTAGAGTGGGGGGAGAGACTACCGGGGAGCTGTTTTTT. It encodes CSARVGGETTGELFF.

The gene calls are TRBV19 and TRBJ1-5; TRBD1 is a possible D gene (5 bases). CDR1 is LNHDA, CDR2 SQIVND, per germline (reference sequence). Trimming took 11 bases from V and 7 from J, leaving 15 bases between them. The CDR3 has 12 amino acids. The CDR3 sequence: CASGRVRQPQHF. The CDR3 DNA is TGTGCCTCAGGGAGGGTTCGGCAGCCCCAGCATTTT.

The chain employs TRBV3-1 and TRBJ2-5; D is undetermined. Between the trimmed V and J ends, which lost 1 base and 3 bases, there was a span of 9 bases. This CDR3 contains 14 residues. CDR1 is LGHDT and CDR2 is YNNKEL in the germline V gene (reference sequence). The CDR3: CASSQVDQKETQYF. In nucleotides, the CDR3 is TGTGCCAGCAGCCAAGTAGATCAGAAAGAGACCCAGTACTTC.

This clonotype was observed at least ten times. CDR3 protein: CASSSEREGRDEQFF. As DNA, the CDR3 is TGTGCCAGCAGCTCCGAGCGGGAGGGCCGGGATGAGCAGTTCTTC. This chain links TRBV11-2 with TRBJ2-1; 10 bases align to TRBD2. The CDR3 has 15 amino acids. V lost 4 bases, J lost 8 bases, and 8 bases stayed unmatched. Per the germline V gene, CDR1 is SGHAT and CDR2 is FQNNGV. Drawing the rest from reference TRBV11-2 and TRBJ2-1, the complete variable domain is EAGVAQSPRYKIIEKRQSVAFWCNPISGHATLYWYQQILGQGPKLLIQFQNNGVVDDSQLPKDRFSAERLKGVDSTLKIQPAKLEDSAVYLCASSSEREGRDEQFFGPGTRLTVL.

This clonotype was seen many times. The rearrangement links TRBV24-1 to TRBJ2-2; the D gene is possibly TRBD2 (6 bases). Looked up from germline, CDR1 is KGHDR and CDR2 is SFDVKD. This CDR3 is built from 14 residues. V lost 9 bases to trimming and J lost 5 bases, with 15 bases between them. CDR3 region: CATELVGGTGELFF. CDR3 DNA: TGTGCCACCGAACTAGTGGGAGGAACCGGGGAGCTGTTTTTT.

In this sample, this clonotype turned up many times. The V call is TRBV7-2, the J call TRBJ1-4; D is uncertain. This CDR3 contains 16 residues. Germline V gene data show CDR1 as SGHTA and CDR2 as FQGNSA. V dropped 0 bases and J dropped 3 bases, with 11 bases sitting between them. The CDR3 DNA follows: TGTGCCAGCAGCTTAGCGCGTTCGGCGGCTAATGAAAAACTGTTTTTT. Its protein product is CASSLARSAANEKLFF.

CDR3 amino acids: CASSVSLSIYF. DNA of the CDR3: TGTGCCAGCAGTGTCAGTCTCTCCATATATTTT. The V call is TRBV6-1, the J call TRBJ1-3; no reliable D call. Trimming took 4 bases from V and 11 from J, leaving 9 bases between them. This CDR3 contains 11 residues. Germline CDR1 is MNHNS and CDR2 is SASEGT.

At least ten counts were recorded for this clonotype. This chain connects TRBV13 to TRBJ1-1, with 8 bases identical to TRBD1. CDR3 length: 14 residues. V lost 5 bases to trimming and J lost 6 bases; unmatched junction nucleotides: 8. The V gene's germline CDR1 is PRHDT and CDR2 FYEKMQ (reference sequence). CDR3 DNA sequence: TGTGCCAGCAGCCTGCGACAGGGGCAAGCTGAAGCTTTCTTT. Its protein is CASSLRQGQAEAFF.

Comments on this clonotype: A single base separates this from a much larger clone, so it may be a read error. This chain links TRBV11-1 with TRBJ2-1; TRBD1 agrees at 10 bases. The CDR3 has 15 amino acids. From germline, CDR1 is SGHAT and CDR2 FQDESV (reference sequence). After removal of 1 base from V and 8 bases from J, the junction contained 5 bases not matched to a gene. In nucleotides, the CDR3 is TGTGCCAGCAGCTTAGACGGGACAGGGGCCGATGAGCAGTTCTTC. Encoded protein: CASSLDGTGADEQFF.

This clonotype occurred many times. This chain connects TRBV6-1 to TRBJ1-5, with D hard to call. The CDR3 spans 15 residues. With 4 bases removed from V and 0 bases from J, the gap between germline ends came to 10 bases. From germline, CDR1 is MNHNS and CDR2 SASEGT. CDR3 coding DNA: TGTGCCAGCAGTGCCCCACATTATAGCAATCAGCCCCAGCATTTT. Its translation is CASSAPHYSNQPQHF.

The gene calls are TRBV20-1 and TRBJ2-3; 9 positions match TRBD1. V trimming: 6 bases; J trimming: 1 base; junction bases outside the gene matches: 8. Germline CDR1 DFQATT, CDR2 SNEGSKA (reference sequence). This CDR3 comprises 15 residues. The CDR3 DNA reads TGCAGTGCCAACCGAGGGACAGGGCGCACAGATACGCAGTATTTT. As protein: CSANRGTGRTDTQYF.

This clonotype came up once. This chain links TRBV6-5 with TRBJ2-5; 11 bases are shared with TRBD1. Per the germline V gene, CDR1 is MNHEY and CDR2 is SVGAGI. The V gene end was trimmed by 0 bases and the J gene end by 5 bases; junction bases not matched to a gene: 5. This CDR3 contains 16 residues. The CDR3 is CASSYSGTGGNETQYF. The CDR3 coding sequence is TGTGCCAGCAGTTACTCCGGGACAGGGGGTAACGAGACCCAGTACTTC.

CDR3 sequence reads: CASSLGSRGGYNEQFF. CDR3 sequence (DNA): TGTGCCAGCAGCCTTGGGAGTAGAGGTGGCTACAATGAGCAGTTCTTC. The chain uses TRBV7-2 and TRBJ2-1; D is perhaps TRBD2 (5 bases). Trimming left V 5 bases short and J 3 bases short, with 17 bases between. Germline CDR1 reads SGHTA; CDR2 reads FQGNSA. CDR3 length: 16 residues.

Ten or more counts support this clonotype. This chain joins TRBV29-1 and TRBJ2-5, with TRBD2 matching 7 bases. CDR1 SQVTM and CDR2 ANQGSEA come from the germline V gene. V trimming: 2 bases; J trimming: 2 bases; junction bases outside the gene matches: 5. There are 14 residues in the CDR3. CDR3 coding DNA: TGCAGCGTTGAACCCCCAGCGGGGCAAGAGACCCAGTACTTC. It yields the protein CSVEPPAGQETQYF.

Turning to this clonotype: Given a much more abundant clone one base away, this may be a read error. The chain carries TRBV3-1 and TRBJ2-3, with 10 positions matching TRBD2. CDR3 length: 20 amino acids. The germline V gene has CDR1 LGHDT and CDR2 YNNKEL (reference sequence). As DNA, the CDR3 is TGTGCCAGCAACCAAGGAAGGGCTAGCGGGAGTGTTTATTTCACAGATACGCAGTATTTT. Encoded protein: CASNQGRASGSVYFTDTQYF.

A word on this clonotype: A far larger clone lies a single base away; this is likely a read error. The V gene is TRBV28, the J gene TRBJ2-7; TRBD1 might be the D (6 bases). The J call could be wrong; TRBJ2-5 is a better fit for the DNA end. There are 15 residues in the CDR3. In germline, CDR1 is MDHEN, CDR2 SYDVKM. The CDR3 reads CASSRILTGRETQYF. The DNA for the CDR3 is TGTGCCAGCAGTCGAATCCTGACAGGACGAGAGACCCAGTACTTC.

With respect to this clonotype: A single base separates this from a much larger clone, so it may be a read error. CDR3 loop: CASSFRDTKAFF. CDR3 nucleotides: TGTGCCAGCAGTTTCCGGGACACTAAAGCTTTCTTT. The V and J genes are TRBV28 and TRBJ1-1, with D possibly TRBD1 on 6 matching bases. CDR1 and CDR2 (germline): MDHEN, SYDVKM. The CDR3 has 12 amino acids.

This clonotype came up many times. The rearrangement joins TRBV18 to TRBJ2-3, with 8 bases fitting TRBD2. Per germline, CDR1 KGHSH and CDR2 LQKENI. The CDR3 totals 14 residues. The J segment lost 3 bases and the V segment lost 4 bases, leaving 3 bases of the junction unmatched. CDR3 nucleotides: TGTGCCAGCTCACGGTTAGCGGGAACAGATACGCAGTATTTT. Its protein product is CASSRLAGTDTQYF.

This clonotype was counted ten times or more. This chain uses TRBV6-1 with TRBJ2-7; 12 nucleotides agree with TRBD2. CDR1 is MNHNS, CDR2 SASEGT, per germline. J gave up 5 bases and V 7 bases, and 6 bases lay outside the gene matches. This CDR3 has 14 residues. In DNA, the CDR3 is TGTGCCAGCATCCATCGACTAGCGGGAGACGAGCAGTACTTC. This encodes CASIHRLAGDEQYF.

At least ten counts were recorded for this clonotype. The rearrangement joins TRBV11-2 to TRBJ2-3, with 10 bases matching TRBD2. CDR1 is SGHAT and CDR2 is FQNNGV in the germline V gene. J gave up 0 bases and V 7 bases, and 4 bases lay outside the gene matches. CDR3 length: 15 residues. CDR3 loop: CASTPSGRSTDTQYF. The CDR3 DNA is TGTGCCAGCACCCCTAGCGGGAGAAGCACAGATACGCAGTATTTT.

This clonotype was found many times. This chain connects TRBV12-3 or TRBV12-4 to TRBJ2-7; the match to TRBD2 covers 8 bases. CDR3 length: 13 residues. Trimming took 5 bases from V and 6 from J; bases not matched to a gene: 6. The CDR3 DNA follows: TGTGCCAGCAGTCCCCGAGCGGGAGCCGAGCAGTACTTC. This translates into CASSPRAGAEQYF.

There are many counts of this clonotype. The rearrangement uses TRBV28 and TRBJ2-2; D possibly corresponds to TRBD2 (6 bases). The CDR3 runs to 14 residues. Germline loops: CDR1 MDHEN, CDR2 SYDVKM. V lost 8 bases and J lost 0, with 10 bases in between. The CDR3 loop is CASSDYSNTGELFF. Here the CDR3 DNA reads TGTGCCAGCTCGGACTATTCGAACACCGGGGAGCTGTTTTTT.

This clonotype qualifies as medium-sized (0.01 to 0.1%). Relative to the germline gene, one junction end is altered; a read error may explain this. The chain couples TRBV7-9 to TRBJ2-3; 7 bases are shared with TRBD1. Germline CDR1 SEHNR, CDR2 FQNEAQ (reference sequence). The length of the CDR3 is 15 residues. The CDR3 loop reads CASSLEQGLTDTQYF. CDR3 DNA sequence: TGCGCCAGCAGCTTGGAACAGGGGCTTACAGATACGCAGTATTTT.

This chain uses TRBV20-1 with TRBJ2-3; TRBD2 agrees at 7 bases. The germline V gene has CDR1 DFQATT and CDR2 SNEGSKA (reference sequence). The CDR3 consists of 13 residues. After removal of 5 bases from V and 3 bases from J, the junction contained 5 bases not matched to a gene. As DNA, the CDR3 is TGCAGTGCTCCCCCCGGGGGGACAGATACGCAGTATTTT. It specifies CSAPPGGTDTQYF.